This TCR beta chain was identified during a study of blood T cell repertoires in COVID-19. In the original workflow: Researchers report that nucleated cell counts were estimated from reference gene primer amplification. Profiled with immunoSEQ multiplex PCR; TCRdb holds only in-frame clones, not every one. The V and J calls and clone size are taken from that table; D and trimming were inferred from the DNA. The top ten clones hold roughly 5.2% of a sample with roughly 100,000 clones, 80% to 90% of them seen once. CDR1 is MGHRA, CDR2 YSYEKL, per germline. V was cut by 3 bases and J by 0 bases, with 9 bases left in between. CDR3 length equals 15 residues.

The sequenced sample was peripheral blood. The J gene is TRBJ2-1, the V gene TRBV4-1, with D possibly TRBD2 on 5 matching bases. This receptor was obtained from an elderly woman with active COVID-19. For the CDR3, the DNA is TGCGCCAGCAGCCAGACTACGAGCTCCTACAATGAGCAGTTCTTC. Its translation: CASSQTTSSYNEQFF.